The 8 T cell receptor beta chains presented below share a single source sample, sequenced in a study of molecular identifiers for immune sequencing clone quantification (dated by TCRdb to 2017 to 2018). The library relied on PCR. The sequencer listed for this sample is NextSeq 500. The public sequencing data were trimmed at Q25 with fastp and processed into clonotypes with MiXCR by TCRdb, which kept only in-frame beta chains. Each CDR3 protein appears once, grouped with its most common genes and DNA. For this sample the table gives approximately 550,000 distinct CDR3 sequences, of which roughly 26% were detected only once. The ten largest clones add up to over 0.6% of the sample. The specimen sequenced was naive CD8+ T cells from blood, with Jurkat cell RNA spiked in. What this sample's cell subset or site label stands for: FACS-sorted CD8+CD4-CCR7+CD45RA+ naive T cells. These receptors came from a human donor in good health. Some libraries in this study had Jurkat cell RNA spiked in.

This clonotype was seen more than once but under ten times. The rearrangement links TRBV19 to TRBJ2-1; weak D call: TRBD2 (5 bases). Germline V gene lookup returns CDR1 LNHDA and CDR2 SQIVND (reference sequence). Trimming took off 5 bases at V and 10 bases at J, with 9 bases between the two ends. The CDR3 loop spans 11 amino acids. The CDR3 protein is CASSLGLEQFF. The DNA for the CDR3 is TGTGCCAGTAGTTTAGGACTGGAGCAGTTCTTC.

This clonotype occurred many times. V usage is TRBV29-1 and J usage is TRBJ2-2; the D gene is possibly TRBD1 (5 bases). The germline V gene encodes CDR1 SQVTM and CDR2 ANQGSEA. V was cut by 1 base and J by 7 bases, with 13 bases left in between. CDR3 length: 14 amino acids. CDR3 coding DNA: TGCAGCGTTGAAGGCAGGGCAGGGTACGGGGAGCTGTTTTTT. It translates to CSVEGRAGYGELFF.

This clonotype has more than one count but fewer than ten. The chain is built from TRBV29-1 and TRBJ2-7; TRBD1 is a possible D gene (5 bases). CDR3 length: 18 amino acids. In germline, CDR1 is SQVTM, CDR2 ANQGSEA. V shed 3 bases and J shed 4 bases, with 28 bases lying between them. CDR3 sequence: CSVEFGRELHSAAYEQYF. For the CDR3, the DNA is TGCAGCGTTGAGTTCGGCAGGGAACTCCACTCTGCCGCATACGAGCAGTACTTC.

A word on this clonotype: This may stem from a read error, because a much larger clone lies one nucleotide away. The chain employs TRBV29-1 and TRBJ1-2, with no clear D. The CDR3 sequence is 13 residues long. Trimming cost V 6 bases and J 4 bases, with 15 bases left between them. Germline-derived CDR1 and CDR2 are SQVTM and ANQGSEA. As DNA, the CDR3 is TGCAGCGTAGAAATTGAACCATCCTATGGCTACACCTTC. Translated, it gives CSVEIEPSYGYTF.

CDR3: CSARPRTGSGETQYF. The CDR3 DNA follows: TGCAGTGCTAGACCACGGACAGGGTCGGGAGAGACCCAGTACTTC. This chain joins TRBV20-1 and TRBJ2-5, with 8 bases identical to TRBD1. There are 15 residues in the CDR3. V was clipped by 2 bases and J by 4 bases; unmatched bases: 9. CDR1 DFQATT and CDR2 SNEGSKA come from the germline V gene (reference sequence).

This chain links TRBV7-9 with TRBJ1-1; perhaps TRBD1 as D (5 bases). Trimming took off 5 bases at V and 4 bases at J, with 11 bases between the two ends. Germline CDR1 SEHNR, CDR2 FQNEAQ (reference sequence). This CDR3 spans 13 amino acids. The CDR3, as DNA: TGTGCCAGCAGCCCTCAAAGGGGCACTGAAGCTTTCTTT. Its translation: CASSPQRGTEAFF.

In this sample, this clonotype turned up many times. This chain joins TRBV7-2 and TRBJ2-7, with TRBD1 identical over 9 bases. This CDR3 is built from 14 residues. V was pared by 6 bases and J by 0 bases, with 3 bases of the junction left unmatched. The V gene's germline CDR1 is SGHTA and CDR2 FQGNSA. CDR3 in DNA: TGTGCCAGCAGGCCGACAGGGGGCTCCTACGAGCAGTACTTC. Its translation: CASRPTGGSYEQYF.

This clonotype was detected only a few times. This chain uses TRBV6-6 with TRBJ2-7; D uncertain. Germline assignment: CDR1 MNHNY and CDR2 SVGAGI (reference sequence). CDR3 length: 12 residues. Trimming shortened V by 2 bases and J by 9 bases, and 11 bases separated the two germline ends. DNA for the CDR3: TGTGCCAGCAGTTACCCCTCCTCGCCGCAGTACTTC. This translates into CASSYPSSPQYF.